This record concerns one T cell receptor beta chain sequence. These data come from a study of control samples from healthy donors and cancer patients. The CDR3 totals 14 residues. With 5 bases clipped from V and 5 bases from J, the junction kept 5 bases outside the gene matches. Looked up from germline, CDR1 is SGHVS and CDR2 is FQNEAQ. The method was immunoSEQ multiplex PCR; TCRdb's version includes in-frame clones alone and lacks a portion of them. The repertoire has 65,000 to 95,000 clones, more than 70% of them found once; the top ten carry more than 15%. The sequence came from a man between 50 and 59 years old in good health. The sequenced sample was blood. This chain links TRBV7-8 with TRBJ2-5; 10 nucleotides match TRBD1. The CDR3 reads CASSGQGGRETQYF. The CDR3 DNA reads TGTGCCAGCAGCGGACAGGGGGGTAGGGAGACCCAGTACTTC. The complete variable domain, with remaining parts taken from reference TRBV7-8 and TRBJ2-5, reads GAGVSQSPRYKVAKRGQDVALRCDPISGHVSLFWYQQALGQGPEFLTYFQNEAQLDKSGLPSDRFFAERPEGSVSTLKIQRTQQEDSAVYLCASSGQGGRETQYFGPGTRLLVL.